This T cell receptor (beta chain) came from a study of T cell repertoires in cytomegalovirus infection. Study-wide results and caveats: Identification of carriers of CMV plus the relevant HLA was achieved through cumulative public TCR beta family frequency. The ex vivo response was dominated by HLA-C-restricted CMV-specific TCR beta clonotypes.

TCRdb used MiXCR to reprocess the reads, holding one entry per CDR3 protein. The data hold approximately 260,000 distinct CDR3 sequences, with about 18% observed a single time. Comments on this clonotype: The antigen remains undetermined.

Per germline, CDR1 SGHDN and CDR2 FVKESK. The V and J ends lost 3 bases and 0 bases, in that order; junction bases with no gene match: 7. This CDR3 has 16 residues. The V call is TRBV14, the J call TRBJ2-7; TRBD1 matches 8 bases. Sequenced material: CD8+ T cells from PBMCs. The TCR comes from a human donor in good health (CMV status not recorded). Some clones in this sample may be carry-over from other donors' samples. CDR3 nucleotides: TGTGCCAGCAGCCACGGGTGGACAGGGCCCTCCTACGAGCAGTACTTC. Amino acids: CASSHGWTGPSYEQYF. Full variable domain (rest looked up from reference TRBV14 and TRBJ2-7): EAGVTQFPSHSVIEKGQTVTLRCDPISGHDNLYWYRRVMGKEIKFLLHFVKESKQDESGMPNNRFLAERTGGTYSTLKVQPAELEDSGVYFCASSHGWTGPSYEQYFGPGTRLTVT.